This T cell receptor beta chain derives from a study of identical twins (dated by TCRdb to about 2016). A note on the overall study: To test whether fetal clonotypes persist, the study used deep sequencing on TCR alpha and beta repertoires from monozygotic twins, unrelated adults of various ages, and cord blood. To rule out contamination, replicate twin experiments were performed at different times with different library preparation protocols. Study-level results and caveats: Abundant cord blood beta clonotypes carried fewer insertions; young adult naive repertoires showed a weaker similar trend, while memory repertoires showed none. Compared with coincidental sharing between unrelated individuals, out-of-frame TCR alpha sequences shared between twins showed an excess of sequences with low generation probability. A weaker excess of twin sharing was found in beta out-of-frame sequences because the signal-to-noise ratio was lowered by fewer shared sequences. Zero-insertion analyses could be partly confounded by invariant T cells such as MAIT and iNKT, although diverse VJ usage argued against such confounding for most clonotypes. Because the same donors could not be followed over many years, the conclusions depended on cross-sectional statistical analysis. In monozygotic twins, out-of-frame TCR alpha sharing was systematically underestimated by recombination models, although the models agreed with sharing between unrelated individuals.

Worth noting for this clonotype: The target of this receptor is not known. No per-base quality is available; no much larger clone lies one base away.

The method behind the library was 5' RACE. Instrument on record: Illumina HiSeq 2000. Template switching added a universal primer binding site, and the final cDNA carried a unique molecular identifier that allowed TCR cDNA molecules to be counted accurately. First-strand cDNA for TCR alpha and beta chains was synthesized from specific primers in the conserved constant-segment region. Each cDNA library was double barcoded, with a SMART-Mk sample barcode plus Illumina barcodes, to control for contamination. TruSeq adapter sequences, together with Illumina sample barcodes, were added in two successive PCR steps. The Illumina HiSeq platform was used with custom primers to sequence TCR alpha and beta cDNA libraries. The authors' analysis ran thus. Unique molecular identifiers were extracted from raw reads with MiGEC, and CDR3 positions were determined with MiXCR. For each individual, recombination models were inferred using an EM algorithm with the repgenHMM and IGoR tools. Shared clonotype analysis was performed with the tcR package in R, normalizing sharing by the product of cloneset sizes. To study raw recombination without the effects of thymic and clonal selection, out-of-frame nonproductive sequences were analyzed. Through fastp at Q25 and MiXCR, TCRdb rebuilt clones from the public reads, retaining in-frame beta chains. Rows merge per CDR3 protein into single entries with the most common DNA and genes. These V and J calls rely on TCRdb rather than the paper's analysis. The table for this sample lists approximately 550,000 distinct CDR3 sequences; approximately 20% of them were counted only once. 0.48% of the sample is taken by the ten largest.

All donors were healthy Caucasians. Three pairs of female monozygotic twins, all aged roughly 18 to 29 years, were included in the twin cohort. CD4+ and CD8+ T cell populations were isolated with positive isolation kits from Invitrogen. The data also belong to a second study, concerning yellow fever vaccine responses in identical twins. As the second study states: According to the authors, the vaccine-induced T cell response in identical twins seemed to be partly convergent and partly specific to each individual. In identical twins, the study followed T cell clones that responded to the vaccine with precision.

The sequenced material came from CD4+ T cells sorted from blood. The sequence came from a woman aged 18-29 years in good health.

The CDR3 loop reads CASSFSLGGSYNEQFF. In nucleotides, the sequence is TGCGCCAGCAGCTTCTCGTTGGGAGGGTCCTACAATGAGCAGTTCTTC. This sequence uses TRBV5-1 and TRBJ2-1, with 7 middle bases fitting TRBD2. V and J are trimmed by 2 bases and 1 base, and the gene matches miss 6 bases of the junction. The CDR3 has 16 amino acids, counting the end cysteine and phenylalanine. Just the 48-base CDR3 DNA is kept, in frame starting at base 1. The germline V gene sets CDR1 to SGHRS and CDR2 to YFSETQ.